This T cell receptor beta chain emerged from a study of blood T cell repertoires in COVID-19. Overall study context: Samples came from the United States, Italy and Spain, spanning acute and convalescent COVID-19.

Recruited during active infection, patients (from Seattle) were subsequently followed longitudinally. In the authors' methods: For nucleated cells, counts were estimated from reference gene primer amplification. Measured with immunoSEQ multiplex PCR; TCRdb has only the in-frame clones, and not every one. V, J and clone size were drawn from that table, and D and trimming were deduced from the DNA. Of about 150,000 clones listed, about 85% were seen once; the top ten hold approximately 0.6%. Sequencing used peripheral blood. The sequence derives from a man in his sixties with COVID-19, enrolled during active disease.

For the CDR3, the DNA is TGTGCCAGTAGATCGGGACAGGGTGTATCCTATAATTCACCCCTCCACTTT. It codes for CASRSGQGVSYNSPLHF. The chain has TRBV19 and TRBJ1-6, with 9 positions matching TRBD1. The CDR3 spans 17 residues. V was pared by 6 bases and J by 1 base, with 7 bases of the junction left unmatched. CDR1 LNHDA and CDR2 SQIVND come from the germline V gene (reference sequence).